This passage covers 26 T cell receptor beta chains from one sample sequenced in a study of shared clonotypes between healthy human individuals. TCRdb's table, derived via immunoSEQ multiplex PCR, lists solely in-frame clones and lacks some. This table has about 500,000 clones, over 60% appearing once. Sequenced sample: PBMCs. Receptors originate from a middle-aged woman in good health. Some clones in this sample may be carry-over from other donors' samples.

Turning to this clone: Since a far larger clone is one base different, this is likely a read error. The J gene is TRBJ2-7, the V gene TRBV29-1, with TRBD2 as a possible D gene (5 bases). Germline V gives CDR1 SQVTM, CDR2 ANQGSEA. This CDR3 spans 12 amino acids. The V gene lost 4 bases and the J gene lost 6 bases, with 13 bases spanning the gap. CDR3 amino acids: CSVVTASGEQYF. The CDR3 DNA sequence: TGCAGCGTTGTCACCGCCAGCGGCGAGCAGTACTTC.

This clone has only one observation. The chain links TRBV7-9 to TRBJ2-7, with a tentative D call TRBD1 (5 bases). V lost 2 bases and J 6 bases, leaving 11 bases between the germline ends. Germline-derived CDR1 and CDR2 are SEHNR and FQNEAQ (reference sequence). The CDR3 has 13 amino acids. The CDR3 spells CASSLLREGEQYF. CDR3 in DNA: TGTGCCAGCAGCTTACTCAGGGAAGGCGAGCAGTACTTC.

The chain has TRBV5-6 and TRBJ1-4, with D tentatively TRBD1 (6 bases). Trimming cost V 2 bases and J 11 bases, with 19 bases left between them. Germline V gives CDR1 SGHDT, CDR2 YYEEEE. This CDR3 region has 15 residues. The CDR3 is CASSFYGQQGGKLFF. The CDR3 DNA follows: TGTGCCAGCAGCTTTTATGGCCAACAGGGTGGGAAACTGTTTTTT. Full variable domain (outside the CDR3, taken from reference TRBV5-6 and TRBJ1-4): DAGVTQSPTHLIKTRGQQVTLRCSPKSGHDTVSWYQQALGQGPQFIFQYYEEEERQRGNFPDRFSGHQFPNYSSELNVNALLLGDSALYLCASSFYGQQGGKLFFGSGTQLSVL.

In regard to this clone: The same CDR3 is also encoded by other DNA sequences in this sample. The chain carries TRBV5-1 and TRBJ1-1; D gene uncertain. V lost 1 base to trimming and J lost 0 bases, with 7 bases between them. Per germline, CDR1 SGHRS and CDR2 YFSETQ. CDR3 length: 14 amino acids. DNA for the CDR3: TGCGCCAGCAGCTTGACGGCCTTGAACACTGAAGCTTTCTTT. This sequence encodes CASSLTALNTEAFF.

The rearrangement joins TRBV10-1 to TRBJ2-3, with 13 positions matching TRBD2. This CDR3 is 16 amino acids long. Germline V gives CDR1 WNHNN, CDR2 SYGVQD (reference sequence). Trimming cost V 2 bases and J 5 bases; bases outside gene matches: 4. In nucleotides, the CDR3 is TGCGCCAGCAGTGAGGGACTAGCGGGAGTACAAGATACGCAGTATTTT. Amino acid sequence: CASSEGLAGVQDTQYF.

Many counts were recorded for this clone. The V gene is TRBV5-6, the J gene TRBJ1-1; no clear D. The CDR3 totals 14 residues. The germline gives CDR1 SGHDT, CDR2 YYEEEE. Trimming cost V 3 bases and J 0 bases, with 9 bases left between them. The CDR3 coding sequence is TGTGCCAGCAGCTGGTTCGGGATGAACACTGAAGCTTTCTTT. This gives the protein CASSWFGMNTEAFF.

V is TRBV2 and J is TRBJ1-4; the match to TRBD1 covers 8 bases. This CDR3 is 14 amino acids long. Per the germline V gene, CDR1 is SNHLY and CDR2 is FYNNEI. Unmatched junction bases numbered 9, after V lost 7 bases and J lost 8 bases. The CDR3 here is CASIRTGSLEKLFF. Here the CDR3 DNA reads TGTGCCAGCATCCGGACAGGGTCTTTGGAAAAACTGTTTTTT.

The V and J genes are TRBV6-6 and TRBJ1-2; 9 nucleotides match TRBD1. The CDR3 extends over 14 amino acids. The germline V gene has CDR1 MNHNY and CDR2 SVGAGI (reference sequence). Losses at the gene ends were 6 bases for V and 4 bases for J; bases not matched to a gene: 6. As DNA, the CDR3 is TGTGCCAGCAGCCTCGGGACAGGGCCCTATGGCTACACCTTC. Amino acids: CASSLGTGPYGYTF.

Only one count was recorded for this clone. The V and J genes are TRBV5-4 and TRBJ1-1, with 7 bases identical to TRBD1. The CDR3 spans 16 residues. V gave up 4 bases and J gave up 0 bases; unmatched junction bases: 9. The germline V gene encodes CDR1 SGHNT and CDR2 YYREEE (reference sequence). CDR3 residues: CASSPGTALMNTEAFF. The CDR3 coding sequence is TGTGCCAGCAGCCCCGGGACAGCCTTAATGAACACTGAAGCTTTCTTT.

The rearrangement joins TRBV6-6 to TRBJ2-5; no firm D call. The CDR3 is 12 amino acids. The germline V and J ends were trimmed by 6 bases and 5 bases, with 10 bases remaining between them. The V gene's germline CDR1 is MNHNY and CDR2 SVGAGI (reference sequence). The CDR3 protein is CASSPGGETQYF. CDR3 bases: TGTGCCAGCAGCCCCGGTGGCGAGACCCAGTACTTC.

This clone has ten or more counts. The sample carries other DNA sequences with the same CDR3. The rearrangement joins TRBV15 to TRBJ2-5; no reliable D call. The germline gives CDR1 LNHNV, CDR2 YYDKDF (reference sequence). The CDR3 covers 15 residues. Trimming removed 0 bases from V and 2 bases from J, with 10 bases in between. The CDR3 here is CATSRDPQQQETQYF. The CDR3 DNA is TGTGCCACCAGCAGAGATCCTCAGCAACAAGAGACCCAGTACTTC.

This clone has a count of ten or more. Other DNA sequences within the sample encode an identical CDR3. This rearrangement joins TRBV28 to TRBJ1-1, with D possibly matching TRBD1 (6 bases). Germline values: CDR1 MDHEN, CDR2 SYDVKM. Deletions cut 8 bases from V and 6 bases from J, with 16 bases between. The CDR3 is made up of 13 amino acids. The CDR3 DNA sequence: TGTGCCAGCCACCGGGACATAAACGCTGAAGCTTTCTTT. This sequence encodes CASHRDINAEAFF. Supplemented by reference TRBV28 and TRBJ1-1, the full variable domain reads DVKVTQSSRYLVKRTGEKVFLECVQDMDHENMFWYRQDPGLGLRLIYFSYDVKMKEKGDIPEGYSVSREKKERFSLILESASTNQTSMYLCASHRDINAEAFFGQGTRLTVV.

The table lists this clone with a few counts. The V and J genes are TRBV5-1 and TRBJ2-3, with unresolved D. Between the trimmed V and J ends, which lost 5 bases and 2 bases, there was a span of 6 bases. CDR1 is SGHRS, CDR2 YFSETQ, per germline. The CDR3 length is 12 residues. The CDR3 is CASREFTDTQYF. The CDR3 DNA reads as TGCGCCAGCAGAGAATTCACAGATACGCAGTATTTT. The variable domain in full, completed from reference TRBV5-1 and TRBJ2-3, reads KAGVTQTPRYLIKTRGQQVTLSCSPISGHRSVSWYQQTPGQGLQFLFEYFSETQRNKGNFPGRFSGRQFSNSRSEMNVSTLELGDSALYLCASREFTDTQYFGPGTRLTVL.

The CDR3 sequence is CASSFSSDRGNHEQYF. Written as DNA, the CDR3 is TGTGCCAGCAGCTTTTCATCGGACAGGGGGAACCACGAGCAGTACTTC. This sequence joins TRBV12-1 and TRBJ2-7; no DNA check was done on the table's D call, TRBD1. TRBV12-1 is described as a pseudogene. The CDR3 has 16 residues.

With respect to this clone: A far more abundant clone sits one base away, making this likely a read error. Other DNA sequences in the same sample also yield this CDR3. DNA of the CDR3: TGTGCCACTAGCAGAGCGACAGGGGGAAACTATGGCTACACCTTC. Protein product: CATSRATGGNYGYTF. The chain couples TRBV15 to TRBJ1-2, with 9 nucleotides matching TRBD1. This CDR3 has 15 amino acids. Germline values: CDR1 LNHNV, CDR2 YYDKDF (reference sequence).

As concerns this clone: A read error may be the cause here, since a much bigger clone is one base away. The CDR3: CASSELGVKRNTEAFF. The CDR3 DNA is TGTGCCAGCAGTGAATTAGGGGTAAAGAGGAACACTGAAGCTTTCTTT. The J gene is TRBJ1-1, the V gene TRBV2, with D possibly matching TRBD1 (5 bases). V lost 2 bases and J lost 1, with 14 bases in between. The germline V gene encodes CDR1 SNHLY and CDR2 FYNNEI. The length of the CDR3 is 16 residues.

Worth noting for this clone: A far larger clone differs by one base, so this is likely a read error. This specimen includes other DNA sequences encoding the same CDR3. The chain uses TRBV7-9 and TRBJ1-1, with D unclear. CDR1 SEHNR and CDR2 FQNEAQ come from the germline V gene (reference sequence). The CDR3 runs 13 residues. The CDR3 sequence is CASSFWGNTEAFF. CDR3 DNA: TGCGCCAGCAGCTTTTGGGGGAACACTGAAGCTTTCTTT.

V usage is TRBV4-1 and J usage is TRBJ1-2; a possible D gene is TRBD1 (5 bases). The germline CDR1 and CDR2 sequences are MGHRA and YSYEKL. The CDR3 totals 15 residues. V was trimmed by 1 base and J by 1 base, leaving 10 bases between them. For the CDR3, the DNA is TGCGCCAGCAGCCAAGCAGGGCCCAATAACTATGGCTACACCTTC. It codes for CASSQAGPNNYGYTF.

V and J are TRBV11-1 and TRBJ2-1; 8 nucleotides line up with TRBD2. Losses at the gene ends were 4 bases for V and 4 bases for J; bases not matched to a gene: 9. The CDR3 runs 16 residues. The germline V gene encodes CDR1 SGHAT and CDR2 FQDESV (reference sequence). The DNA of the CDR3 is TGTGCCAGCAGCTCTGTAGCGGGGAATACTTACAATGAGCAGTTCTTC. Its translation is CASSSVAGNTYNEQFF.

As for this clone: A far larger clone is one base from this, pointing to a likely read error. V usage is TRBV7-2 and J usage is TRBJ2-7; D is uncertain. The CDR3 covers 11 residues. Trimming shortened V by 6 bases and J by 3 bases, and 6 bases separated the two germline ends. Germline CDR1 is SGHTA and CDR2 is FQGNSA. CDR3: CASSFYYEQYF. The DNA for the CDR3 is TGTGCCAGCAGTTTCTACTACGAGCAGTACTTC.

In regard to this clone: A clone one base away is much larger, so this may be a read error. Other DNA variants within this sample encode the same CDR3. CDR3 bases: TGTGCCAGCAGGCCCACTAGCGGCTCCTACAATGAGCAGTTCTTC. This gives the protein CASRPTSGSYNEQFF. V gene TRBV28 combines with J gene TRBJ2-1, with TRBD2 identical over 8 bases. V lost 6 bases to trimming and J lost 0 bases; unmatched junction nucleotides: 4. The CDR3 covers 15 residues. The germline gives CDR1 MDHEN, CDR2 SYDVKM. Filled out from reference TRBV28 and TRBJ2-1, the complete variable domain reads DVKVTQSSRYLVKRTGEKVFLECVQDMDHENMFWYRQDPGLGLRLIYFSYDVKMKEKGDIPEGYSVSREKKERFSLILESASTNQTSMYLCASRPTSGSYNEQFFGPGTRLTVL.

The chain links TRBV2 to TRBJ2-5; D gene ambiguous. The length of the CDR3 is 14 residues. CDR1 is SNHLY and CDR2 is FYNNEI in the germline V gene. The V end lost 6 bases, the J end lost 0 bases, and 11 bases lay between the germline ends. CDR3 sequence reads: CASRLDKYQETQYF. Written as DNA, the CDR3 is TGTGCCAGCAGACTCGATAAGTACCAAGAGACCCAGTACTTC.

V is TRBV7-9 and J is TRBJ2-7; D might be TRBD1 (5 bases). V lost 1 base to trimming and J lost 4 bases, with 11 bases between them. The CDR3 length is 14 residues. The germline V gene has CDR1 SEHNR and CDR2 FQNEAQ (reference sequence). The CDR3 here is CASSLVGQWYEQYF. As DNA, the CDR3 is TGTGCCAGCAGCTTAGTAGGACAATGGTACGAGCAGTACTTC.

About this clone: This sequence may be a read error, since a much larger clone differs from it by one base. J is TRBJ2-2 and V is TRBV7-9, with 7 bases lining up with TRBD2. Germline CDR1 reads SEHNR; CDR2 reads FQNEAQ (reference sequence). The V and J ends lost 1 base and 3 bases, in that order; junction bases with no gene match: 5. The CDR3 has 16 residues. This CDR3 reads CASSLGAGAYTGELFF. The CDR3 DNA sequence: TGTGCCAGCAGCTTAGGTGCGGGAGCGTACACCGGGGAGCTGTTTTTT.

The genes are TRBV29-1 and TRBJ1-5; perhaps TRBD1 as D (5 bases). The CDR3 consists of 13 residues. CDR1 SQVTM and CDR2 ANQGSEA come from the germline V gene. The germline V and J ends were trimmed by 4 bases and 3 bases, with 10 bases remaining between them. The chain's CDR3 is CSVVDSYNQPQHF. CDR3 DNA sequence: TGCAGCGTTGTAGACAGTTACAATCAGCCCCAGCATTTT.

V and J are TRBV7-8 and TRBJ2-2, with D tentatively TRBD2 (5 bases). Germline V CDR1 and CDR2: SGHVS, FQNEAQ. The CDR3 extends over 15 amino acids. V lost 2 bases and J lost 5, with 12 bases in between. CDR3 sequence (DNA): TGTGCCAGCAGCTTAAGGCTTGGCGGGACCGGGGAGCTGTTTTTT. Translating it yields CASSLRLGGTGELFF.